A single sample gave rise to the 22 T cell receptor beta chains below, sequenced in a study of blood T cell repertoires in COVID-19. Method: immunoSEQ multiplex PCR; TCRdb's copy keeps in-frame clones and lacks some. Of about 84,000 clones in the sample, 65% to 85% were seen once. The sample comprised peripheral blood. Every receptor here comes from a woman of 80 years or more with acute or convalescent COVID-19.

This clone appeared a few times. The chain joins TRBV28 to TRBJ1-2; 7 nucleotides line up with TRBD1. V dropped 4 bases and J dropped 4; count of bases not matched to a gene: 6. The CDR3 is made up of 14 amino acids. Germline CDR1 and CDR2: MDHEN and SYDVKM. The CDR3 loop is CASSSLQGSYGYTF. CDR3 coding DNA: TGTGCCAGCAGTTCGCTACAGGGGAGCTATGGCTACACCTTC.

The V gene is TRBV7-8, the J gene TRBJ1-1, with 7 bases lining up with TRBD1. J gave up 7 bases and V 5 bases, and 7 bases lay outside the gene matches. CDR3 length: 13 amino acids. Germline-derived CDR1 and CDR2 are SGHVS and FQNEAQ. CDR3 DNA: TGTGCCAGCAGCCGAGGGGGCGGCGGTGAAGCTTTCTTT. Translating gives CASSRGGGGEAFF.

The genes are TRBV15 and TRBJ1-5, with D possibly TRBD1 on 6 matching bases. This CDR3 spans 18 amino acids. Trimming left V 5 bases short and J 0 bases short, with 20 bases between. Germline V CDR1 and CDR2: LNHNV, YYDKDF (reference sequence). CDR3: CATSSAGQPSFSNQPQHF. The CDR3 DNA reads as TGTGCCACCAGCTCCGCCGGACAGCCAAGTTTTAGCAATCAGCCCCAGCATTTT.

This clone has only a few counts. The genes are TRBV7-2 and TRBJ1-2; TRBD1 aligns across 8 bases. With V trimmed by 5 bases and J by 8 bases, 7 bases remained unmatched. This CDR3 is built from 13 residues. Germline V gene lookup returns CDR1 SGHTA and CDR2 FQGNSA. The CDR3 coding sequence is TGTGCCAGCAGCAGGGACAGGCCCAAGGGCTACACCTTC. It translates to CASSRDRPKGYTF.

The V gene is TRBV7-2, the J gene TRBJ2-5, with a tentative D call TRBD2 (5 bases). The CDR3 totals 14 residues. In germline, CDR1 is SGHTA, CDR2 FQGNSA. V was cut by 4 bases and J by 1 base, with 10 bases left in between. CDR3 DNA sequence: TGTGCCAGCAGCTCCAACGGGATCCAAGAGACCCAGTACTTC. This codes for CASSSNGIQETQYF.

J is TRBJ2-2 and V is TRBV29-1; D remains ambiguous. CDR1 SQVTM and CDR2 ANQGSEA come from the germline V gene. The CDR3 extends over 11 amino acids. V was clipped by 3 bases and J by 3 bases, with 2 bases between them. The CDR3 spells CSVDYTGELFF. The CDR3 DNA reads TGCAGCGTTGACTACACCGGGGAGCTGTTTTTT.

The rearrangement joins TRBV27 to TRBJ1-2; D not certain. Per germline, CDR1 MNHEY and CDR2 SMNVEV (reference sequence). V was trimmed by 3 bases and J by 4 bases, leaving 15 bases between them. The CDR3 runs to 15 residues. The CDR3 nucleotides are TGTGCCAGCAGTTTTTCACCGGGGAGCCCCTATGGCTACACCTTC. This translates into CASSFSPGSPYGYTF.

The chain employs TRBV11-2 and TRBJ2-7, with 9 nucleotides matching TRBD1. The germline V gene encodes CDR1 SGHAT and CDR2 FQNNGV. V gave up 3 bases and J gave up 6 bases; unmatched junction bases: 6. The CDR3 is made up of 14 amino acids. Written as DNA, the CDR3 is TGTGCCAGCAGCTTCGGACAGGGGTCGAGCGAGCAGTACTTC. Translation gives CASSFGQGSSEQYF.

The chain has TRBV18 and TRBJ2-5; D is uncertain. Germline V gene lookup returns CDR1 KGHSH and CDR2 LQKENI. This CDR3 region has 15 residues. Trimming stripped 3 bases from V and 2 bases from J, with 13 bases between. CDR3 DNA sequence: TGTGCCAGCTCACCGGCGCCTCCGGGTCAAGAGACCCAGTACTTC. Its translation is CASSPAPPGQETQYF.

V usage is TRBV7-9 and J usage is TRBJ2-7; 16 bases are a match to TRBD2. The germline V gene has CDR1 SEHNR and CDR2 FQNEAQ (reference sequence). Germline trimming cut 5 bases from V and 7 bases from J; bases unmatched to any gene: 14. CDR3 size: 18 residues. The CDR3 sequence is CASSPPGLAGGASGEQYF. DNA for the CDR3: TGTGCCAGCAGCCCACCGGGACTAGCGGGAGGGGCCTCGGGAGAGCAGTACTTC. Looking up the rest from reference TRBV7-9 and TRBJ2-7 gives the full variable domain: DTGVSQNPRHKITKRGQNVTFRCDPISEHNRLYWYRQTLGQGPEFLTYFQNEAQLEKSRLLSDRFSAERPKGSFSTLEIQRTEQGDSAMYLCASSPPGLAGGASGEQYFGPGTRLTVT.

This clone appeared a few times. The V call is TRBV18, the J call TRBJ2-7, with 9 positions matching TRBD2. Looked up from germline, CDR1 is KGHSH and CDR2 is LQKENI. V shed 3 bases and J 0 bases; nucleotides not matched to a gene: 3. The CDR3 is 15 amino acids. This CDR3 reads CASSPGLANSYEQYF. For the CDR3, the DNA is TGTGCCAGCTCACCCGGACTAGCGAACTCCTACGAGCAGTACTTC.

V is TRBV7-8 and J is TRBJ2-2; 8 bases align to TRBD1. Germline V gene lookup returns CDR1 SGHVS and CDR2 FQNEAQ. The ends lost 6 bases at V and 1 base at J; junction bases unmatched: 4. CDR3 length: 15 amino acids. CDR3: CASSPGTGNTGELFF. CDR3 nucleotide sequence: TGTGCCAGCAGTCCCGGGACAGGGAACACCGGGGAGCTGTTTTTT.

CDR3 sequence reads: CAFQGGGRYEQYF. DNA for the CDR3: TGTGCCTTCCAGGGTGGCGGGAGATACGAGCAGTACTTC. V and J are TRBV30 and TRBJ2-7; 7 positions match TRBD2. Trimming cost V 7 bases and J 4 bases; bases outside gene matches: 10. Germline V gene data show CDR1 as GTSNPN and CDR2 as SVGIG (reference sequence). The CDR3 totals 13 residues. Using reference TRBV30 and TRBJ2-7 for the parts outside the CDR3, the full variable domain is SQTIHQWPATLVQPVGSPLSLECTVEGTSNPNLYWYRQAAGRGLQLLFYSVGIGQISSEVPQNLSASRPQDRQFILSSKKLLLSDSGFYLCAFQGGGRYEQYFGPGTRLTVT.

The rearrangement links TRBV7-9 to TRBJ2-5, with 9 bases aligning to TRBD2. The CDR3 has 15 residues. V lost 1 base to trimming and J lost 4 bases; unmatched junction nucleotides: 4. CDR1 is SEHNR and CDR2 is FQNEAQ in the germline V gene (reference sequence). CDR3 protein: CASSLVAGVLETQYF. The CDR3 bases are TGTGCCAGCAGCTTAGTAGCGGGAGTGTTAGAGACCCAGTACTTC.

V and J are TRBV29-1 and TRBJ2-3; 13 bases agree with TRBD2. Per the germline V gene, CDR1 is SQVTM and CDR2 is ANQGSEA. The CDR3 has 14 residues. The CDR3, as DNA: TGCAGTTCCGGGACTAGCGGGGACACAGATACGCAGTATTTT. Its translation is CSSGTSGDTDTQYF.

The gene calls are TRBV2 and TRBJ2-1, with 7 bases identical to TRBD1. The CDR3 is made up of 15 amino acids. Per the germline V gene, CDR1 is SNHLY and CDR2 is FYNNEI. The V gene end was trimmed by 6 bases and the J gene end by 6 bases; junction bases not matched to a gene: 11. The CDR3 sequence is CASRIGTALGNEQFF. CDR3 coding DNA: TGTGCCAGCAGAATCGGGACAGCTTTGGGCAATGAGCAGTTCTTC.

The V gene is TRBV5-1, the J gene TRBJ2-5, with TRBD1 matching over 12 bases. Trimming removed 0 bases from V and 5 bases from J; junction bases left unmatched: 8. In germline, CDR1 is SGHRS, CDR2 YFSETQ. There are 17 residues in the CDR3. Written as DNA, the CDR3 is TGCGCCAGCAGCTTGGGATCGGGACAGGGGGCGAGGGAGACCCAGTACTTC. Protein: CASSLGSGQGARETQYF.

As for this clone: No DNA is shown, since the ends of the CDR3 on it are uncertain; the CDR3 is the one TCRdb lists. V gene TRBV12-2 combines with J gene TRBJ2-3; TRBD2 was called by the table and not checked on the DNA. TRBV12-2 is given as a pseudogene. Termini included, the CDR3 measures 18 amino acids. Here the CDR3 reads CASRSRRVAGGSTDTQYF.

This chain uses TRBV18 with TRBJ1-2; D remains unclear. Trimming pared 0 bases from V and 7 bases from J, leaving 15 bases between. This CDR3 region has 15 residues. Looked up from germline, CDR1 is KGHSH and CDR2 is LQKENI. In DNA, the CDR3 is TGTGCCAGCTCACCACCGTCGAAAACCTCGGGTGGCTACACCTTC. Residues: CASSPPSKTSGGYTF. The full variable domain, in which reference TRBV18 and TRBJ1-2 provide the parts outside the CDR3, is NAGVMQNPRHLVRRRGQEARLRCSPMKGHSHVYWYRQLPEEGLKFMVYLQKENIIDESGMPKERFSAEFPKEGPSILRIQQVVRGDSAAYFCASSPPSKTSGGYTFGSGTRLTVV.

The chain is built from TRBV7-2 and TRBJ2-3; the match to TRBD2 covers 9 bases. Germline V lookup: CDR1 SGHTA, CDR2 FQGNSA. CDR3 size: 15 residues. With V trimmed by 8 bases and J by 4 bases, 10 bases remained unmatched. DNA of the CDR3: TGTGCCAGCGGGATGTCTGCGGGGGGGGCAGATACGCAGTATTTT. This gives the protein CASGMSAGGADTQYF.

The chain combines TRBV28 with TRBJ2-7; possible D gene TRBD2, 6 bases. Germline CDR1 is MDHEN and CDR2 is SYDVKM. CDR3 size: 16 residues. Trimming took 5 bases from V and 5 from J, leaving 22 bases between them. The CDR3 here is CASSPPGSGSPHEQYF. The CDR3 nucleotides are TGTGCCAGCAGTCCCCCGGGTAGCGGTTCTCCGCACGAGCAGTACTTC. The variable domain in full, with the rest retrieved from reference TRBV28 and TRBJ2-7, is DVKVTQSSRYLVKRTGEKVFLECVQDMDHENMFWYRQDPGLGLRLIYFSYDVKMKEKGDIPEGYSVSREKKERFSLILESASTNQTSMYLCASSPPGSGSPHEQYFGPGTRLTVT.

The chain links TRBV11-3 to TRBJ2-2; TRBD2 matches at 7 bases. Losses at the gene ends were 6 bases for V and 2 bases for J; bases not matched to a gene: 3. CDR3 length equals 14 residues. Germline V gene data show CDR1 as SGHNT and CDR2 as YENEEA. The CDR3 region is CASRRDYNTGELFF. Written as DNA, the CDR3 is TGTGCCAGCAGGCGGGACTATAACACCGGGGAGCTGTTTTTT.